Shown below are 19 T cell receptor beta chains from a single sample sequenced in a study of blood T cells in healthy people across ages (dated by TCRdb to the mid-2010s). Libraries were prepared through 5' RACE. Sequencing was carried out with an Illumina HiSeq 2500. A second about 7 to 12 cycle PCR used a sample-barcoded 5' primer and a J-beta primer mix. The public reads were reprocessed in TCRdb via fastp at Q25 and MiXCR, keeping in-frame beta chains. Each entry is one CDR3 protein sequence, shown with its most common DNA and genes. The sample data list some 860,000 distinct CDR3 sequences, and just over 55% of these were observed just once. Of the sample, approximately 24% falls within the top ten clones. Material: blood. The source is a man aged 40-50 years in good health.

This clonotype was counted ten times or more. The V gene is TRBV20-1, the J gene TRBJ2-3; D is uncertain. CDR1 is DFQATT, CDR2 SNEGSKA, per germline (reference sequence). Trimming left V 0 bases short and J 6 bases short, with 7 bases between. The CDR3 extends over 12 amino acids. For the CDR3, the DNA is TGCAGTGCTAGAGAGATAGGGGATACGCAGTATTTT. It encodes CSAREIGDTQYF.

This clonotype appeared a few times. This rearrangement joins TRBV7-9 to TRBJ2-3; D remains ambiguous. Trimming stripped 4 bases from V and 0 bases from J, with 11 bases between. Looked up from germline, CDR1 is SEHNR and CDR2 is FQNEAQ (reference sequence). The CDR3 covers 15 residues. CDR3 DNA: TGTGCCAGCAGCTCGAGGTCGGCTAGCACAGATACGCAGTATTTT. It codes for CASSSRSASTDTQYF. The whole variable domain, remainder taken from reference TRBV7-9 and TRBJ2-3, is DTGVSQNPRHKITKRGQNVTFRCDPISEHNRLYWYRQTLGQGPEFLTYFQNEAQLEKSRLLSDRFSAERPKGSFSTLEIQRTEQGDSAMYLCASSSRSASTDTQYFGPGTRLTVL.

The gene calls are TRBV28 and TRBJ2-3, with 12 nucleotides matching TRBD2. CDR1 MDHEN and CDR2 SYDVKM come from the germline V gene. This CDR3 is built from 16 residues. V was clipped by 5 bases and J by 4 bases; unmatched bases: 7. The CDR3 loop reads CASSVTSGSFADTQYF. CDR3 sequence (DNA): TGTGCCAGCAGTGTGACTAGCGGGAGTTTCGCAGATACGCAGTATTTT.

The CDR3 is CASSEFPGETQYF. The CDR3 DNA follows: TGTGCCAGCAGTGAATTTCCAGGAGAGACCCAGTACTTC. The V call is TRBV25-1, the J call TRBJ2-5; D unresolved. CDR3 length: 13 residues. Germline lookup yields CDR1 MGHDK and CDR2 SYGVNS. V lost 1 base and J 4 bases, leaving 7 bases between the germline ends.

This chain uses TRBV29-1 with TRBJ2-3, with D perhaps TRBD2 (6 bases). V lost 3 bases, J lost 2 bases, and 21 bases lay in between. Looked up from germline, CDR1 is SQVTM and CDR2 is ANQGSEA. The CDR3 runs 17 residues. The CDR3 region has the DNA TGCAGCGTTGATTGGAGGGGCAGGGAAGAACACACAGATACGCAGTATTTT. It translates to CSVDWRGREEHTDTQYF.

This clonotype has just one count. The chain joins TRBV5-1 to TRBJ2-2; D uncertain. With 0 bases removed from V and 4 bases from J, the gap between germline ends came to 13 bases. Germline V gene lookup returns CDR1 SGHRS and CDR2 YFSETQ. The CDR3 contains 16 residues. Written as DNA, the CDR3 is TGCGCCAGCAGCTTGGAGGAGCCAGGCCTCACCGGGGAGCTGTTTTTT. It encodes CASSLEEPGLTGELFF.

The chain carries TRBV6-1 and TRBJ2-1; D could derive from TRBD1 or TRBD2 (6 bases each). From germline, CDR1 is MNHNS and CDR2 SASEGT. The CDR3 spans 17 residues. The V end lost 7 bases, the J end lost 0 bases, and 19 bases lay between the germline ends. CDR3 sequence reads: CASTLSGGSVSYNEQFF. In nucleotides, the CDR3 is TGTGCCAGCACCCTATCCGGGGGCTCAGTCTCCTACAATGAGCAGTTCTTC.

The CDR3 spells CASSPPSPSNEQFF. DNA of the CDR3: TGTGCCAGCAGCCCCCCGAGTCCCTCCAATGAGCAGTTCTTC. This chain uses TRBV7-3 with TRBJ2-1; D gene ambiguous. Trimming took 5 bases from V and 6 from J, leaving 14 bases between them. The germline V gene has CDR1 SGHTA and CDR2 FQGTGA. This CDR3 is 14 amino acids long.

In DNA form, the CDR3 reads TGTGCCAGCACCGATTCGGACAGGGGAAAGACCCAGTACTTC. It translates to CASTDSDRGKTQYF. The V gene is TRBV6-5, the J gene TRBJ2-7, with 9 bases that match TRBD1. The end of the DNA fits TRBJ2-5 better, so the J call may be wrong. CDR1 is MNHEY, CDR2 SVGAGI, per germline. There are 14 residues in the CDR3.

This clonotype appeared a single time. The chain couples TRBV6-7 to TRBJ2-5, with 11 bases aligning to TRBD1. TRBV6-7 belongs to the ORF category, with a function that is uncertain. The CDR3 consists of 17 residues. Trimming at V came to 6 bases and at J to 2 bases, leaving 11 bases not matched to a gene. The CDR3 region is CASSPWTGGWVQETQYF. The CDR3 DNA reads as TGTGCCAGCAGCCCGTGGACAGGGGGCTGGGTGCAAGAGACCCAGTACTTC.

The V and J genes are TRBV29-1 and TRBJ2-3; D is possibly TRBD2 (5 bases). V lost 1 base, J lost 1 base, and 12 bases lay in between. Germline V gives CDR1 SQVTM, CDR2 ANQGSEA. There are 15 residues in the CDR3. CDR3 sequence: CSVEVYRRGTDTQYF. The CDR3 DNA is TGCAGCGTTGAAGTATATAGGCGGGGCACAGATACGCAGTATTTT.

This chain joins TRBV4-2 and TRBJ2-6; 7 bases are shared with TRBD1. Germline values: CDR1 LGHNA, CDR2 YNFKEQ. This CDR3 region has 17 residues. V was pared by 1 base and J by 1 base, with 4 bases of the junction left unmatched. The CDR3 coding sequence is TGTGCCAGCAGCCAAGGACAGGGTCCATCTGGGGCCAACGTCCTGACTTTC. It translates to CASSQGQGPSGANVLTF.

The chain is built from TRBV5-1 and TRBJ2-7; 7 nucleotides align to TRBD2. The CDR3 spans 15 residues. V gave up 5 bases and J gave up 7 bases; unmatched junction bases: 15. Germline V gives CDR1 SGHRS, CDR2 YFSETQ. The CDR3 DNA is TGCGCCAGCAGAGATATCGGGACTACAAACAATGAGCAGTACTTC. Its protein is CASRDIGTTNNEQYF.

There are a few counts of this clonotype. The chain combines TRBV15 with TRBJ2-1, with 8 bases that match TRBD2. CDR1 is LNHNV, CDR2 YYDKDF, per germline (reference sequence). Germline trimming cut 0 bases from V and 2 bases from J; bases unmatched to any gene: 6. The CDR3 loop spans 17 amino acids. The CDR3 reads CATSRDPLAATYNEQFF. The CDR3 DNA sequence: TGTGCCACCAGCAGAGATCCACTAGCGGCTACCTACAATGAGCAGTTCTTC.

This clonotype was seen just once. The V and J genes are TRBV2 and TRBJ2-5; D possibly corresponds to TRBD1 (6 bases). The end of the DNA fits TRBJ2-7 better, so the J call may be wrong. The CDR3 length is 13 residues. Germline-derived CDR1 and CDR2 are SNHLY and FYNNEI. The CDR3 spells CASSGRGVYEQYF. The CDR3 DNA reads TGTGCCAGCAGTGGCAGGGGTGTCTACGAGCAGTACTTC.

This clonotype was detected a few times. V is TRBV7-2 and J is TRBJ2-5; D gene uncertain. The CDR3 is 13 residues long. Germline-derived CDR1 and CDR2 are SGHTA and FQGNSA. V shed 1 base and J shed 3 bases, with 6 bases lying between them. CDR3 loop: CASSLVPKETQYF. As DNA, the CDR3 is TGTGCCAGCAGCTTAGTACCGAAAGAGACCCAGTACTTC.

The CDR3 reads CSASAWGRSSYEQYF. The CDR3 DNA reads TGCAGTGCTAGCGCTTGGGGAAGAAGCTCCTACGAGCAGTACTTC. The V gene is TRBV20-1, the J gene TRBJ2-7; D call uncertain. Germline V lookup: CDR1 DFQATT, CDR2 SNEGSKA (reference sequence). Trimming took off 3 bases at V and 0 bases at J, with 15 bases between the two ends. The CDR3 runs 15 residues.

This chain connects TRBV10-2 to TRBJ2-5, with 11 bases fitting TRBD2. In germline, CDR1 is WSHSY, CDR2 SAAADI. V shed 4 bases, J shed 11 bases, and the junction held 12 bases outside the gene matches. This CDR3 has 15 amino acids. The CDR3 nucleotides read TGCGCCAGCAGTGGGTGGGTAGCGGGAGGGTCGGAGCAGTACTTC. It specifies CASSGWVAGGSEQYF.

About this clonotype: A junction boundary mismatches the germline segment, possibly from a read error. V usage is TRBV4-2 and J usage is TRBJ1-2, with 8 nucleotides matching TRBD1. The CDR3 has 15 amino acids. CDR1 and CDR2 from the germline V gene are LGHNA and YNFKEQ. The CDR3 protein is CASSQEGQGVYGCTF. The CDR3 bases are TGTGCCAGCAGCCAGGAAGGACAGGGAGTATATGGCTGCACCTTC.